This record looks at one TCR beta chain sequence and its context. Its cognate antigen is unknown. This record comes from a study of cytomegalovirus exposure and HLA in healthy donors. At the level of the study: Samples from HLA-typed donors yielded about 85 million unique TCRs in an early data release. Study results and limitations: Common viral pathogens (according to a later analysis) appeared linked to several of the most significant clusters. Researchers catalogued about 150 TCR beta chains as cytomegalovirus-associated.

This PCR relied on a set of 60 Vbeta primers and 13 Jbeta primers. Data came from immunoSEQ multiplex PCR; TCRdb stores just in-frame clones and leaves some out. Counted here are 150,000 to 200,000 clones, about 85% occurring once; the ten biggest clones make up approximately 1.3%. CDR3 length: 14 amino acids. The V gene lost 7 bases and the J gene lost 0 bases, with 12 bases spanning the gap. CDR1 SGHTA and CDR2 FQGNSA come from the germline V gene. This sequence originates from a man over 45 in good health and CMV-seropositive. The sequencing sample was made of PBMCs. V gene TRBV7-2 combines with J gene TRBJ1-1; D remains ambiguous. Written as DNA, the CDR3 is TGTGCCAGCACCTCATCGCGAGTGAACACTGAAGCTTTCTTT. As protein: CASTSSRVNTEAFF.